Below, 16 T cell receptor beta chains from the same sample are listed, as sequenced in a study of blood T cells in healthy people across ages. The second PCR ran about 6 to 12 cycles with a sample-barcoded 5' primer and J-beta primers. TCRdb re-called the 5' RACE reads with MiXCR, one entry per CDR3 protein. The sample carries 1.5 million to 2 million distinct CDR3 sequences, approximately 50% recorded once. Sequenced input: blood. These TCRs come from a woman in her thirties or forties in good health.

V gene TRBV4-3 combines with J gene TRBJ2-7, with D unclear. The germline V gene has CDR1 LGHNA and CDR2 YSLEER. V dropped 1 base and J dropped 0 bases, with 13 bases sitting between them. This CDR3 spans 16 amino acids. CDR3 region: CASSQGVTGSSYEQYF. The CDR3, as DNA: TGCGCCAGCAGCCAAGGAGTTACCGGGTCCTCCTACGAGCAGTACTTC.

A word on this clonotype: A clone one base away is much larger, so this may be a read error. The chain uses TRBV4-3 and TRBJ2-1; 8 nucleotides line up with TRBD1. The J call may be incorrect, as the DNA end agrees better with TRBJ2-7. This CDR3 spans 14 amino acids. Germline CDR1 reads LGHNA; CDR2 reads YSLEER. In nucleotides, the CDR3 is TGCGCCAGCAGTAGACAGGGGTTTTACAAGGAGCAGTACTTC. Translating gives CASSRQGFYKEQYF.

The genes are TRBV9 and TRBJ2-3; the D gene is possibly TRBD1 (5 bases). The germline V and J ends were trimmed by 1 base and 1 base, with 7 bases remaining between them. From germline, CDR1 is SGDLS and CDR2 YYNGEE. This CDR3 comprises 14 residues. The CDR3 DNA is TGTGCCAGCAGCGTAACCAGGGGCACAGATACGCAGTATTTT. Its translation is CASSVTRGTDTQYF. The whole variable domain, remainder taken from reference TRBV9 and TRBJ2-3, is DSGVTQTPKHLITATGQRVTLRCSPRSGDLSVYWYQQSLDQGLQFLIQYYNGEERAKGNILERFSAQQFPDLHSELNLSSLELGDSALYFCASSVTRGTDTQYFGPGTRLTVL.

The V gene is TRBV5-5, the J gene TRBJ2-1; 9 bases fit TRBD1. In germline, CDR1 is SGHKS, CDR2 YYEKEE (reference sequence). Trimming at V came to 4 bases and at J to 2 bases, leaving 13 bases not matched to a gene. This CDR3 region has 18 residues. The CDR3 here is CASSHDTRTGDPYNEQFF. The CDR3 coding sequence is TGTGCCAGCAGCCACGATACTCGGACAGGGGACCCCTACAATGAGCAGTTCTTC.

This chain links TRBV6-2 or TRBV6-3 with TRBJ2-1, with TRBD2 matching 9 bases. V lost 5 bases to trimming and J lost 9 bases; unmatched junction nucleotides: 14. Germline V gene data show CDR1 as MNHEY and CDR2 as SVGEGT. This CDR3 contains 16 residues. Here the CDR3 DNA reads TGTGCCAGCAGTCTAGCTTCTAGCGGGGTGAAAAGTGAGCAGTTCTTC. Residues: CASSLASSGVKSEQFF.

This chain joins TRBV7-9 and TRBJ1-5, with a possible D match to TRBD1 (5 bases). The V end lost 4 bases, the J end lost 0 bases, and 10 bases lay between the germline ends. This CDR3 has 15 amino acids. Germline CDR1 and CDR2: SEHNR and FQNEAQ (reference sequence). CDR3 residues: CASSSGLDSNQPQHF. The CDR3 DNA is TGTGCCAGCAGCTCGGGGCTTGATAGCAATCAGCCCCAGCATTTT.

In this sample, this clonotype turned up a few times. The rearrangement joins TRBV6-1 to TRBJ2-5; 10 bases align to TRBD2. CDR3 length: 12 residues. Germline V CDR1 and CDR2: MNHNS, SASEGT. V lost 9 bases, J lost 4 bases, and 2 bases stayed unmatched. CDR3 DNA sequence: TGTGCCAGTCTAGCGGGGGCAGAGACCCAGTACTTC. This translates into CASLAGAETQYF.

The J gene is TRBJ2-2, the V gene TRBV9; 9 positions match TRBD1. Germline V gene data show CDR1 as SGDLS and CDR2 as YYNGEE. Trimming at V came to 3 bases and at J to 3 bases, leaving 9 bases not matched to a gene. This CDR3 is built from 17 residues. This CDR3 reads CASSGTQGAWDTGELFF. In DNA form, the CDR3 reads TGTGCCAGCAGCGGGACACAGGGGGCGTGGGACACCGGGGAGCTGTTTTTT. The full variable domain, completed using reference TRBV9 and TRBJ2-2, is DSGVTQTPKHLITATGQRVTLRCSPRSGDLSVYWYQQSLDQGLQFLIQYYNGEERAKGNILERFSAQQFPDLHSELNLSSLELGDSALYFCASSGTQGAWDTGELFFGEGSRLTVL.

This clonotype has just a few counts. V and J are TRBV27 and TRBJ2-7, with D possibly TRBD1 on 6 matching bases. V shed 0 bases and J shed 10 bases, with 16 bases lying between them. CDR3 length: 14 amino acids. Germline V CDR1 and CDR2: MNHEY, SMNVEV (reference sequence). The CDR3 loop is CASSLSWLRGHQYF. In nucleotides, the CDR3 is TGTGCCAGCAGTTTATCGTGGTTGAGGGGACATCAGTACTTC.

The sample holds a few counts of this clonotype. The chain is built from TRBV7-2 and TRBJ2-1; D tentatively reads TRBD1 or TRBD2 (5 bases each). Germline CDR1 and CDR2: SGHTA and FQGNSA. The length of the CDR3 is 15 residues. V lost 1 base, J lost 2 bases, and 9 bases lay in between. The CDR3 is CASSLVVGAYNEQFF. The CDR3 nucleotides read TGTGCCAGCAGCTTAGTGGTGGGGGCCTACAATGAGCAGTTCTTC. The complete variable domain, with remaining parts taken from reference TRBV7-2 and TRBJ2-1, reads GAGVSQSPSNKVTEKGKDVELRCDPISGHTALYWYRQSLGQGLEFLIYFQGNSAPDKSGLPSDRFSAERTGGSVSTLTIQRTQQEDSAVYLCASSLVVGAYNEQFFGPGTRLTVL.

This clonotype has just a few counts. One base away lies a much larger clone, so this may be a sequencing read error. The V call is TRBV28, the J call TRBJ2-5; 7 nucleotides align to TRBD1. The CDR3 contains 13 residues. V dropped 7 bases and J dropped 1; count of bases not matched to a gene: 3. Germline assignment: CDR1 MDHEN and CDR2 SYDVKM. The CDR3 region is CASTGTVQETQYF. In nucleotides, the CDR3 is TGTGCCAGCACCGGGACAGTCCAAGAGACCCAGTACTTC.

This rearrangement joins TRBV10-3 to TRBJ2-5; 9 nucleotides line up with TRBD1. This CDR3 is built from 16 residues. CDR1 is ENHRY and CDR2 is SYGVKD in the germline V gene. J was trimmed by 2 bases and V by 4 bases; bases with no gene match: 8. The CDR3, as DNA: TGTGCCATCAGTGGGGGGGGACAGGGATCACAAGAGACCCAGTACTTC. Translation: CAISGGGQGSQETQYF.

The V call is TRBV20-1, the J call TRBJ2-7; possible D gene TRBD1, 6 bases. The CDR3 extends over 13 amino acids. Trimming took off 5 bases at V and 3 bases at J, with 14 bases between the two ends. Germline assignment: CDR1 DFQATT and CDR2 SNEGSKA (reference sequence). CDR3 bases: TGCAGTGCTCTCCCCCCGACAGGCTACGAGCAGTACTTC. Translated: CSALPPTGYEQYF.

This chain connects TRBV6-1 to TRBJ2-3; D is undetermined. V lost 6 bases and J lost 0, with 16 bases in between. Germline CDR1 MNHNS, CDR2 SASEGT. CDR3 length equals 16 residues. The CDR3 sequence is CASSRTAEISTDTQYF. DNA for the CDR3: TGTGCCAGCAGCCGAACGGCGGAGATCAGCACAGATACGCAGTATTTT.

This clonotype was seen just once. The rearrangement links TRBV6-4 to TRBJ2-1; TRBD1 matches 11 bases. The germline gives CDR1 MRHNA, CDR2 SNTAGT. V lost 5 bases to trimming and J lost 4 bases; unmatched junction nucleotides: 7. The CDR3 covers 16 residues. In DNA form, the CDR3 reads TGTGCCAGCAGTTCCGGAGGGACAGGGGGTTACAATGAGCAGTTCTTC. Its protein is CASSSGGTGGYNEQFF.

Many counts were recorded for this clonotype. The CDR3, as DNA: TGTGCCAGCAGTTTATCAACGTACGGGGGCTACACCTTC. Encoded protein: CASSLSTYGGYTF. This sequence joins TRBV27 and TRBJ1-2; D gene ambiguous. The ends were cut back, 0 bases at V and 8 bases at J, with 10 bases in the middle. The CDR3 extends over 13 amino acids. The germline CDR1 and CDR2 sequences are MNHEY and SMNVEV (reference sequence).